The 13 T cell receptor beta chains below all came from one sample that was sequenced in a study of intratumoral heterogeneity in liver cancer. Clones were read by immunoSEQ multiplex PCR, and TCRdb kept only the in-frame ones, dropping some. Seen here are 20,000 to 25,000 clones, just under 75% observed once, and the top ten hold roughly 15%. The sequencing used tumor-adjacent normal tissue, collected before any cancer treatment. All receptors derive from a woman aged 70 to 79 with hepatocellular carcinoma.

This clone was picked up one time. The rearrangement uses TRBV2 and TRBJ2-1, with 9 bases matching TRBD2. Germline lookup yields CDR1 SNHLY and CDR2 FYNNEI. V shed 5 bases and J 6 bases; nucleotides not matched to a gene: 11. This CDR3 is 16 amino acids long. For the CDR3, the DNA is TGTGCCAGCAGTCCGAGAATAGCGGGAGTCGGCAATGAGCAGTTCTTC. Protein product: CASSPRIAGVGNEQFF.

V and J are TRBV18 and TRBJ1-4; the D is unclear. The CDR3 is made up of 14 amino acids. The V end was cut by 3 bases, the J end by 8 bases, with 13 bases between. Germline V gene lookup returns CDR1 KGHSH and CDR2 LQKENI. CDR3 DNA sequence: TGTGCCAGCTCACCGGAGGCAGTCAGCGAAAAACTGTTTTTT. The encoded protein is CASSPEAVSEKLFF.

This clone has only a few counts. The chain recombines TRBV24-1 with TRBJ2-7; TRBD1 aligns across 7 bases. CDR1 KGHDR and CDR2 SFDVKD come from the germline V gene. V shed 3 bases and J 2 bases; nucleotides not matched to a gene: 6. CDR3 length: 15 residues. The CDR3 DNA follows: TGTGCCACCAGTGATAACTCGGGACAGACCTACGAGCAGTACTTC. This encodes CATSDNSGQTYEQYF.

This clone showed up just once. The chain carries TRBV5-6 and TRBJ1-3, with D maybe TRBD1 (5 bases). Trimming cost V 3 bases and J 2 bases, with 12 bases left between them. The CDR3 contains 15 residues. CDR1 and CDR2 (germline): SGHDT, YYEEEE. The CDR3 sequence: CASSSGLFAGNTIYF. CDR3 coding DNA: TGTGCCAGCAGCTCGGGACTCTTTGCTGGAAACACCATATATTTT. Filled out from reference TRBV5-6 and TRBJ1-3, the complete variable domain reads DAGVTQSPTHLIKTRGQQVTLRCSPKSGHDTVSWYQQALGQGPQFIFQYYEEEERQRGNFPDRFSGHQFPNYSSELNVNALLLGDSALYLCASSSGLFAGNTIYFGEGSWLTVV.

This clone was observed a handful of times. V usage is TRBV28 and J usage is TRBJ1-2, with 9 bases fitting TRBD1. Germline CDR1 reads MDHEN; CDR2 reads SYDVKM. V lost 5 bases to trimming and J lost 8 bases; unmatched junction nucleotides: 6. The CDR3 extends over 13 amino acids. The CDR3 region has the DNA TGTGCCAGCAGTACTGGGACAGGGTCGGGCTACACCTTC. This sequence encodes CASSTGTGSGYTF.

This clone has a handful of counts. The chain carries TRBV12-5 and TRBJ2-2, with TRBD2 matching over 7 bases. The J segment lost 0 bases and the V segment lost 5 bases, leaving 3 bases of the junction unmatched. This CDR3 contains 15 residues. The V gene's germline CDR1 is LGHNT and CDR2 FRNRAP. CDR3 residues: CASGPSGTNTGELFF. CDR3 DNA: TGTGCTAGTGGTCCTAGCGGCACGAACACCGGGGAGCTGTTTTTT. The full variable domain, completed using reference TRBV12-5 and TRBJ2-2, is DARVTQTPRHKVTEMGQEVTMRCQPILGHNTVFWYRQTMMQGLELLAYFRNRAPLDDSGMPKDRFSAEMPDATLATLKIQPSEPRDSAVYFCASGPSGTNTGELFFGEGSRLTVL.

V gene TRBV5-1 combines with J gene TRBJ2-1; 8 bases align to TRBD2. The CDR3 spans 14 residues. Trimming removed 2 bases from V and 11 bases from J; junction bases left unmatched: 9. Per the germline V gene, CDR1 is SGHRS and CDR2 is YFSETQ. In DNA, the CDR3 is TGCGCCAGCAGCTTTGGACGGGAGGGCCCGAAGCAGTTCTTC. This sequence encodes CASSFGREGPKQFF.

The CDR3 region has the DNA TGTGCCAGCAGCCAAAGAGGCGGGACGTTTAACACTGAAGCTTTCTTT. Its protein product is CASSQRGGTFNTEAFF. The V call is TRBV3-1 (or the pseudogene TRBV3-2), the J call TRBJ1-1, with D possibly TRBD1 on 5 matching bases. The CDR3 covers 16 residues. V gave up 2 bases and J gave up 2 bases, with 15 bases separating them. Germline-derived CDR1 and CDR2 are LGHDT and YNNKEL (reference sequence).

The CDR3: CASSHDRAVDGYTF. The CDR3 coding sequence is TGCGCCAGCAGCCACGACAGGGCAGTAGATGGCTACACCTTC. The gene calls are TRBV5-1 and TRBJ1-2; 7 nucleotides agree with TRBD1. Trimming cost V 4 bases and J 6 bases; bases outside gene matches: 9. Per the germline V gene, CDR1 is SGHRS and CDR2 is YFSETQ. The CDR3 spans 14 residues. The full variable domain, rest sourced from reference TRBV5-1 and TRBJ1-2, is KAGVTQTPRYLIKTRGQQVTLSCSPISGHRSVSWYQQTPGQGLQFLFEYFSETQRNKGNFPGRFSGRQFSNSRSEMNVSTLELGDSALYLCASSHDRAVDGYTFGSGTRLTVV.

CDR3 in amino acids: CASSLSGGLLQPQHF. The CDR3 bases are TGCGCCAGCAGCTTGTCTGGGGGGCTTCTTCAGCCCCAGCATTTT. This rearrangement joins TRBV5-1 to TRBJ1-5, with a tentative D call TRBD1 (6 bases). The CDR3 covers 15 residues. V was trimmed by 1 base and J by 6 bases, leaving 14 bases between them. Germline V gives CDR1 SGHRS, CDR2 YFSETQ.

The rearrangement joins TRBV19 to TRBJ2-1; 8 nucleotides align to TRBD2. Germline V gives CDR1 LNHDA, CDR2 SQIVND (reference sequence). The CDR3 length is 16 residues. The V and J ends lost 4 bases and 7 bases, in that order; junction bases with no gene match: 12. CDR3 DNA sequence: TGTGCCAGTAGTACCCCCAGCGGGAGTGGATTGAATGAGCAGTTCTTC. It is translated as CASSTPSGSGLNEQFF.

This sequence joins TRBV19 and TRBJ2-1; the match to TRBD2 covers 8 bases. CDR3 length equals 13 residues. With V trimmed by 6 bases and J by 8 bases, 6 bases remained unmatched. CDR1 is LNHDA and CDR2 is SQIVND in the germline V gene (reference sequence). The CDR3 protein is CASSGRDFYEQFF. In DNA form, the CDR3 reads TGTGCCAGTAGCGGGAGGGACTTTTATGAGCAGTTCTTC. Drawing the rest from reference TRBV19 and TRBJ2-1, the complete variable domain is DGGITQSPKYLFRKEGQNVTLSCEQNLNHDAMYWYRQDPGQGLRLIYYSQIVNDFQKGDIAEGYSVSREKKESFPLTVTSAQKNPTAFYLCASSGRDFYEQFFGPGTRLTVL.

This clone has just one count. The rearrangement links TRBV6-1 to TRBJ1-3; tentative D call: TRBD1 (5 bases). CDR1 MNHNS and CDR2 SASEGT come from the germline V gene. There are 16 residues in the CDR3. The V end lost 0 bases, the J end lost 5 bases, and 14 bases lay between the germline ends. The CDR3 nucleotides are TGTGCCAGCAGTGAAGCAGGGGCCCTTAGCAGAAACACCATATATTTT. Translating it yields CASSEAGALSRNTIYF.